This entry lists 25 T cell receptor beta chains sequenced from one sample in a study of regulatory T cells in long-lasting Graves disease (dated by TCRdb to the early 2020s). Library preparation employed multiplex PCR. Instrument on record: Illumina HiSeq 4000. To build TCR beta libraries, CDR3 regions were amplified by Arm-PCR using iRepertoire HTBI primers. TCRdb's own reprocessing of the public reads used fastp at Q25 and MiXCR and kept productive beta chains. Each entry merges the rows of one CDR3 protein and shows their most common DNA and genes. The sample contains fewer than 550,000 distinct CDR3 sequences, roughly 21% of them found a single time. In total, the top ten clones hold 6.5% to 9% of the sample. The sample's time point label, decoded: persistent/refractory GD, antithyroid drugs over 5 years with positive TRAb. For both TCR sequencing and RNA sequencing, RNA was extracted from PBMCs using TRIzol.

Sequences were derived from peripheral blood mononuclear cells (PBMCs), sampled when the disease was refractory, from a patient treated with antithyroid drugs. The receptor set was obtained from a female donor with Graves disease.

This clonotype was seen repeatedly, ten times or more. This sequence joins TRBV6-9 and TRBJ2-7; 14 positions agree with TRBD2. The CDR3 runs to 19 residues. The V and J ends lost 2 bases and 9 bases, in that order; junction bases with no gene match: 18. Germline CDR1 is MNHGY and CDR2 is SVAAGI. The DNA for the CDR3 is TGTGCCAGCAGTTATGAGGCCGGGACTAGCGGGAGCGGACGTAGAAGGCAGTACTTC. Amino acids: CASSYEAGTSGSGRRRQYF.

The chain carries TRBV19 and TRBJ1-1; a weak D match, TRBD1 (5 bases). V shed 8 bases and J shed 3 bases, with 13 bases lying between them. The CDR3 covers 13 residues. Germline CDR1 is LNHDA and CDR2 is SQIVND (reference sequence). The CDR3 spells CASRWGGYTEAFF. The CDR3 nucleotides read TGTGCCAGTCGGTGGGGGGGTTACACTGAAGCTTTCTTT.

Ten or more counts support this clonotype. The genes are TRBV12-3 or TRBV12-4 and TRBJ1-2; TRBD1 might be the D (6 bases). With 1 base removed from V and 4 bases from J, the gap between germline ends came to 13 bases. The CDR3 has 15 residues. The CDR3 coding sequence is TGTGCCAGCAGTTTAGGATCGGGGGCGGTCTATGGCTACACCTTC. Its protein product is CASSLGSGAVYGYTF.

Ten or more counts support this clonotype. V usage is TRBV28 and J usage is TRBJ2-4, with D tentatively TRBD1 or TRBD2 (5 bases each). Deletions cut 5 bases from V and 5 bases from J, with 16 bases between. Germline V gives CDR1 MDHEN, CDR2 SYDVKM. The CDR3 covers 15 residues. The CDR3 loop reads CASSTGLGRQNIQYF. The CDR3 DNA is TGTGCCAGCAGTACAGGTTTGGGACGGCAAAACATTCAGTACTTC.

A few counts support this clonotype. This chain joins TRBV12-3 or TRBV12-4 and TRBJ2-7; no clear D gene. V gave up 1 base and J gave up 4 bases, with 11 bases separating them. The CDR3 sequence is 14 residues long. CDR3 in DNA: TGTGCCAGCAGTTTAGACAGTTCTCCGTACGAGCAGTACTTC. It is translated as CASSLDSSPYEQYF.

This clonotype was seen repeatedly, ten times or more. V and J are TRBV2 and TRBJ1-1; 12 bases fit TRBD1. With 6 bases clipped from V and 6 bases from J, the junction kept 2 bases outside the gene matches. The germline CDR1 and CDR2 sequences are SNHLY and FYNNEI. The CDR3 extends over 13 amino acids. This CDR3 reads CASRGTGGAEAFF. The CDR3 nucleotides read TGTGCCAGCAGGGGGACAGGGGGCGCTGAAGCTTTCTTT.

The genes are TRBV19 and TRBJ1-1; D remains unclear. This CDR3 has 15 residues. Trimming removed 5 bases at V and 5 bases at J, with 18 bases between. Germline V gene data show CDR1 as LNHDA and CDR2 as SQIVND (reference sequence). The CDR3 DNA reads as TGTGCCAGTAGTCCTTCGAACCGGGCGGATACTGAAGCTTTCTTT. This sequence encodes CASSPSNRADTEAFF.

This clonotype was detected many times. This chain links TRBV20-1 with TRBJ1-2, with D perhaps matching TRBD1 (5 bases). This CDR3 contains 11 residues. Germline V lookup: CDR1 DFQATT, CDR2 SNEGSKA (reference sequence). V dropped 3 bases and J dropped 6 bases, with 8 bases sitting between them. Written as DNA, the CDR3 is TGCAGTGCTAGTCTGGGGGATGGCTACACCTTC. Protein: CSASLGDGYTF.

This chain joins TRBV9 and TRBJ2-3, with 7 positions matching TRBD2. The germline V gene encodes CDR1 SGDLS and CDR2 YYNGEE. The CDR3 is 14 residues long. Losses at the gene ends were 5 bases for V and 0 bases for J; bases not matched to a gene: 3. CDR3 sequence: CASSWGGSTDTQYF. For the CDR3, the DNA is TGTGCCAGCAGTTGGGGGGGAAGCACAGATACGCAGTATTTT. The variable domain in full, completed from reference TRBV9 and TRBJ2-3, reads DSGVTQTPKHLITATGQRVTLRCSPRSGDLSVYWYQQSLDQGLQFLIQYYNGEERAKGNILERFSAQQFPDLHSELNLSSLELGDSALYFCASSWGGSTDTQYFGPGTRLTVL.

The chain carries TRBV12-3 or TRBV12-4 and TRBJ2-2; the D gene is possibly TRBD2 (6 bases). Trimming left V 7 bases short and J 3 bases short, with 18 bases between. The CDR3 sequence is 16 residues long. CDR3 in amino acids: CASILSQGGYTGELFF. CDR3 sequence (DNA): TGTGCCAGCATACTGTCGCAGGGAGGTTACACCGGGGAGCTGTTTTTT.

This clonotype was detected ten times or more. The chain links TRBV2 to TRBJ1-2; D not certain. The V gene's germline CDR1 is SNHLY and CDR2 FYNNEI. Trimming removed 2 bases from V and 2 bases from J, with 6 bases in between. This CDR3 is 13 amino acids long. The CDR3 loop is CASSEPQNYGYTF. The CDR3 coding sequence is TGTGCCAGCAGTGAACCACAGAACTATGGCTACACCTTC.

This clonotype was recorded many times. The CDR3 DNA reads as TGTGCCAGCAGTTACGTGACAGGGAGGGCCGGGGAGCTGTTTTTT. This translates into CASSYVTGRAGELFF. The chain is built from TRBV6-5 and TRBJ2-2, with D perhaps matching TRBD1 or TRBD2 (7 bases each). Germline V gene lookup returns CDR1 MNHEY and CDR2 SVGAGI. This CDR3 spans 15 amino acids. V was shortened by 2 bases and J by 6 bases, with 13 bases between the two germline ends.

The gene calls are TRBV13 and TRBJ2-7, with 13 bases identical to TRBD2. This CDR3 contains 16 residues. Germline CDR1 PRHDT, CDR2 FYEKMQ (reference sequence). J lost 7 bases, V lost 5 bases, and 11 bases had no gene match. As DNA, the CDR3 is TGTGCCAGCAGCAACAGACTAGCGGGAGGAATGGGGGAGCAGTACTTC. Residues: CASSNRLAGGMGEQYF.

V and J are TRBV19 and TRBJ2-7; 14 bases line up with TRBD2. V gave up 6 bases and J gave up 2 bases; unmatched junction bases: 6. This CDR3 is 16 amino acids long. In germline, CDR1 is LNHDA, CDR2 SQIVND (reference sequence). The CDR3 DNA sequence: TGTGCCAGTAGACCCGGACTAGCGGGGGGACCCTACGAGCAGTACTTC. This gives the protein CASRPGLAGGPYEQYF.

This clonotype was seen more than once but under ten times. The V call is TRBV19, the J call TRBJ1-2, with TRBD1 matching 8 bases. V shed 3 bases, J shed 2 bases, and the junction held 2 bases outside the gene matches. Germline loops: CDR1 LNHDA, CDR2 SQIVND (reference sequence). The CDR3 spans 14 residues. The CDR3 sequence: CASSMGQANYGYTF. For the CDR3, the DNA is TGTGCCAGTAGTATGGGACAGGCCAACTATGGCTACACCTTC.

This clonotype was observed many times. The chain combines TRBV12-3 or TRBV12-4 with TRBJ2-7; tentatively, D is TRBD1 (6 bases). V lost 5 bases to trimming and J lost 2 bases, with 16 bases between them. The CDR3 extends over 15 amino acids. The CDR3 sequence is CASSEGTRSPYEQYF. The CDR3, as DNA: TGTGCCAGCAGTGAAGGGACACGTTCCCCCTACGAGCAGTACTTC.

Notes on this clonotype: One base away lies a much larger clone, so this may be a sequencing read error. In this CDR3 the conserved last residue, phenylalanine or tryptophan, is missing, so a read error is likely. V gene TRBV28 combines with J gene TRBJ2-7, with D possibly matching TRBD1 (5 bases). CDR3 length: 11 residues. Germline V gene sequence: CDR1 MDHEN, CDR2 SYDVKM. Between the trimmed V and J ends, which lost 8 bases and 10 bases, there was a span of 15 bases. CDR3 sequence: CASYIADRQYL. For the CDR3, the DNA is TGTGCCAGCTACATCGCCGACAGACAGTACCTC.

Only a few counts were recorded for this clonotype. The chain joins TRBV9 to TRBJ2-1; TRBD1 agrees at 8 bases. Losses at the gene ends were 0 bases for V and 4 bases for J; bases not matched to a gene: 6. The CDR3 contains 16 residues. Germline values: CDR1 SGDLS, CDR2 YYNGEE. As DNA, the CDR3 is TGTGCCAGCAGCGTAGAGGGGACAGGTCTATACAATGAGCAGTTCTTC. As protein: CASSVEGTGLYNEQFF.

This clonotype was found many times. The chain uses TRBV27 and TRBJ2-1; D not certain. Trimming pared 5 bases from V and 2 bases from J, leaving 16 bases between. There are 16 residues in the CDR3. CDR1 and CDR2 from the germline V gene are MNHEY and SMNVEV (reference sequence). The CDR3 spells CASSPGRNLPYNEQFF. The CDR3 bases are TGTGCCAGCAGTCCCGGACGTAATCTTCCCTACAATGAGCAGTTCTTC.

This clonotype has just a few counts. V is TRBV7-6 and J is TRBJ2-7; no reliable D call. Germline V gives CDR1 SGHVS, CDR2 FNYEAQ. V was shortened by 0 bases and J by 3 bases, with 9 bases between the two germline ends. The CDR3 sequence is 14 residues long. The CDR3: CASSLALTDYEQYF. For the CDR3, the DNA is TGTGCCAGCAGCTTAGCGCTAACAGACTACGAGCAGTACTTC.

The table lists this clonotype with many counts. The rearrangement uses TRBV10-3 and TRBJ1-1; 7 nucleotides agree with TRBD1. Trimming took 3 bases from V and 7 from J; bases not matched to a gene: 8. The CDR3 runs 14 residues. The V gene's germline CDR1 is ENHRY and CDR2 SYGVKD. CDR3 coding DNA: TGTGCCATCAGTGACAGGGGGGGATCGGATGAAGCTTTCTTT. Its translation: CAISDRGGSDEAFF.

This clonotype turned up a few times. The rearrangement joins TRBV19 to TRBJ1-4; 11 bases match TRBD1. Germline V gene sequence: CDR1 LNHDA, CDR2 SQIVND (reference sequence). Trimming removed 5 bases from V and 7 bases from J; junction bases left unmatched: 9. This CDR3 is 16 amino acids long. The CDR3 spells CASSLDRGRGGEKLFF. In nucleotides, the CDR3 is TGTGCCAGTAGTTTGGACAGGGGGCGCGGTGGTGAAAAACTGTTTTTT.

The chain joins TRBV7-6 to TRBJ2-5, with D maybe TRBD2 (7 bases). Looked up from germline, CDR1 is SGHVS and CDR2 is FNYEAQ. The V and J ends lost 1 base and 9 bases respectively, with 9 bases between them. This CDR3 has 12 amino acids. CDR3 DNA: TGTGCCAGCAGCTTAGAAGGGGGGGCCCAGTACTTC. This gives the protein CASSLEGGAQYF.

The chain has TRBV5-1 and TRBJ1-5, with no clear D. Germline lookup yields CDR1 SGHRS and CDR2 YFSETQ. The CDR3 is made up of 13 amino acids. Trimming shortened V by 2 bases and J by 5 bases, and 8 bases separated the two germline ends. CDR3 in amino acids: CASSFSGDQPQHF. Here the CDR3 DNA reads TGCGCCAGCAGCTTTTCCGGAGATCAGCCCCAGCATTTT.

This chain links TRBV7-9 with TRBJ2-6, with D perhaps matching TRBD1 (5 bases). Germline CDR1 reads SEHNR; CDR2 reads FQNEAQ (reference sequence). The CDR3 length is 19 residues. The V end was cut by 3 bases, the J end by 0 bases, with 18 bases between. CDR3: CASSLTQDTRHSGANVLTF. In DNA form, the CDR3 reads TGTGCCAGCAGCTTGACACAGGATACCCGTCACTCTGGGGCCAACGTCCTGACTTTC.